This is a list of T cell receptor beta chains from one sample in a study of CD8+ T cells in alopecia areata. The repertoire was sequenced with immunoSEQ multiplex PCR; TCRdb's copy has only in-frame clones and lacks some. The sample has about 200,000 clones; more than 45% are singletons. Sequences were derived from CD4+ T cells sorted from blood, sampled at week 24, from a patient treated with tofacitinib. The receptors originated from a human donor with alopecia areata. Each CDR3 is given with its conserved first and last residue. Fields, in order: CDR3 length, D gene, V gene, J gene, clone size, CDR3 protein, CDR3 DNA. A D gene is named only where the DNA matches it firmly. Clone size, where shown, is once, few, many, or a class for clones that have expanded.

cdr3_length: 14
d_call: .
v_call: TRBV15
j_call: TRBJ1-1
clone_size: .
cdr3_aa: CATSRRQLNTEAFF
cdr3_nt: TGTGCCACCAGCAGACGACAGCTGAACACTGAAGCTTTCTTT

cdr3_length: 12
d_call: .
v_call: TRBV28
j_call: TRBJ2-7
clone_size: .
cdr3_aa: CASSLSYYEQYF
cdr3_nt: TGTGCCAGCAGTCTCTCGTACTACGAGCAGTACTTC

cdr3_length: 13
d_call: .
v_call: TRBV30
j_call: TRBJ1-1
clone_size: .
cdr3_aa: CAWARQVDTEAFF
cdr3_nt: TGTGCCTGGGCTCGACAGGTAGACACTGAAGCTTTCTTT

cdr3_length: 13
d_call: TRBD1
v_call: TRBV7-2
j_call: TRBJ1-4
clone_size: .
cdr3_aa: CASGEQGREKLFF
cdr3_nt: TGTGCCAGCGGGGAACAGGGGAGAGAAAAACTGTTTTTT

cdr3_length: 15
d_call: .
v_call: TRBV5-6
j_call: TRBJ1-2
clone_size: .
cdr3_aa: CASSFFGGGDYGYTF
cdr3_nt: TGTGCCAGCAGCTTCTTCGGAGGGGGAGACTATGGCTACACCTTC

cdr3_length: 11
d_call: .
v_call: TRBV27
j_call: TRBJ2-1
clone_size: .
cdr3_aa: CASSHYNEQFF
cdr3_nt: TGTGCCAGCAGTCATTACAATGAGCAGTTCTTC

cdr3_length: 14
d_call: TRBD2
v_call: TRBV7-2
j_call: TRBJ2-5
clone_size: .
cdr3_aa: CASSLQTSPETQYF
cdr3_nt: TGTGCCAGCAGCTTACAGACTAGCCCAGAGACCCAGTACTTC

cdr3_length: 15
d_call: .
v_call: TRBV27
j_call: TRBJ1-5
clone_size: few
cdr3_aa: CASSLSQGRNQPQHF
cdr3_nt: TGTGCCAGCAGTTTATCGCAGGGGAGAAATCAGCCCCAGCATTTT

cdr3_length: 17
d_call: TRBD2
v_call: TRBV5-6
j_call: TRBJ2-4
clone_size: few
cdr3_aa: CASSLPSGVLAKNIQYF
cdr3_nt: TGTGCCAGCAGCTTGCCTAGCGGGGTGCTAGCCAAAAACATTCAGTACTTC

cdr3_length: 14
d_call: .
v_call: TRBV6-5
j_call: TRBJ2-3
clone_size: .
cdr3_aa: CASSSIAGTDTQYF
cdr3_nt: TGTGCCAGCAGTTCAATAGCGGGCACAGATACGCAGTATTTT

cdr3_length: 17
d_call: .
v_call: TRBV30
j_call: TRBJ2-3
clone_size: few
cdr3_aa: CAWSPKGWGRSTDTQYF
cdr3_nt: TGTGCCTGGAGTCCAAAAGGGTGGGGGAGGAGCACAGATACGCAGTATTTT

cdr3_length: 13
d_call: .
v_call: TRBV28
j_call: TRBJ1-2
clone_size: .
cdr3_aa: CASSLIGSYGYTF
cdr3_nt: TGTGCCAGCAGTTTGATCGGGAGCTATGGCTACACCTTC

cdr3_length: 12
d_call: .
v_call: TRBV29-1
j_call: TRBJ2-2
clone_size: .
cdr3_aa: CSVEYDTGELFF
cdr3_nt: TGCAGCGTTGAATACGACACCGGGGAGCTGTTTTTT

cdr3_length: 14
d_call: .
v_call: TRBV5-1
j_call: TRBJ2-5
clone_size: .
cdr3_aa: CASSYGLDQETQYF
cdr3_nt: TGCGCCAGCAGCTACGGACTGGACCAAGAGACCCAGTACTTC

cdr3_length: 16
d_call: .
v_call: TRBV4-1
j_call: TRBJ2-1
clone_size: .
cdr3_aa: CASSQDSSPPYNEQFF
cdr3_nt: TGCGCCAGCAGCCAAGATTCAAGCCCCCCCTACAATGAGCAGTTCTTC

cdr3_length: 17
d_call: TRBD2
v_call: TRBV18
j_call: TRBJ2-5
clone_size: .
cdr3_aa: CASSPLGTSGGEETQYF
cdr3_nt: TGTGCCAGCTCACCATTGGGGACTAGCGGGGGAGAAGAGACCCAGTACTTC

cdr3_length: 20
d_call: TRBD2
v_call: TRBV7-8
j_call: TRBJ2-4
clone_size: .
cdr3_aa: CASSLGASGMTGGAKNIQYF
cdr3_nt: TGTGCCAGCAGCTTAGGGGCTAGCGGGATGACGGGGGGAGCCAAAAACATTCAGTACTTC

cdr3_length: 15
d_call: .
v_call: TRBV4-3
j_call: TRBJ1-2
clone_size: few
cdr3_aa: CASSQEDKANYGYTF
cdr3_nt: TGCGCCAGCAGCCAAGAGGACAAAGCTAACTATGGCTACACCTTC

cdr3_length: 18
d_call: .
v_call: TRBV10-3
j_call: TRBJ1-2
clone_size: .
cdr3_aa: CAISESQTGSSSNGGYTF
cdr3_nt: TGTGCCATCAGTGAGTCGCAGACAGGTAGCTCCTCAAATGGCGGCTACACCTTC

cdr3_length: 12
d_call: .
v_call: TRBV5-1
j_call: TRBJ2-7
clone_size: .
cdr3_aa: CASSPPGYEQYF
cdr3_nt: TGCGCCAGCAGTCCCCCGGGCTACGAGCAGTACTTC

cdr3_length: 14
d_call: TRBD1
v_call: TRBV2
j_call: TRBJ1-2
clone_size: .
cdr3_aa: CASSRDSPNYGYTF
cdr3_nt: TGTGCCAGCAGTCGGGACAGTCCCAACTATGGCTACACCTTC

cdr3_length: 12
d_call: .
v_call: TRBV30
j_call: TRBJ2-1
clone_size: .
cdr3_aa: CAWSYLDNEQFF
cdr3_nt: TGTGCCTGGAGTTACCTAGACAATGAGCAGTTCTTC

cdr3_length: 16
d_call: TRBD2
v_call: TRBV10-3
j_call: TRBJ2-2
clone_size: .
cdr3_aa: CAISPGTSGNTGELFF
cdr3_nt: TGTGCCATCAGCCCCGGGACTAGCGGGAACACCGGGGAGCTGTTTTTT

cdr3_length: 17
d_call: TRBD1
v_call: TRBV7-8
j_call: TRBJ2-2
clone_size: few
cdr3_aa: CASSSPQTGLDTGELFF
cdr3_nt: TGTGCCAGCAGTTCCCCTCAGACAGGGTTGGACACCGGGGAGCTGTTTTTT

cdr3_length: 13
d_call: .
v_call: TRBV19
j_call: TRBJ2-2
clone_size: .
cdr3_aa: CASSIRQTGELFF
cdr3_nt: TGTGCCAGTAGTATTCGGCAGACCGGGGAGCTGTTTTTT

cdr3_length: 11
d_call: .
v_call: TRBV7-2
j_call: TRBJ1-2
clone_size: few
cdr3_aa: CASSYGQAYTF
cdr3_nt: TGTGCCAGCAGCTACGGACAAGCCTACACCTTC

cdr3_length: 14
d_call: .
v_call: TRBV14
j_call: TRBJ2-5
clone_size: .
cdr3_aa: CASSSRAGAETQYF
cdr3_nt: TGTGCCAGCAGCTCCCGCGCGGGGGCAGAGACCCAGTACTTC

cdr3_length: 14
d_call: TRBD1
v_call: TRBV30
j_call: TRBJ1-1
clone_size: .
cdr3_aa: CAWRLTGLNTEAFF
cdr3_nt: TGTGCCTGGAGGCTGACAGGGTTGAACACTGAAGCTTTCTTT

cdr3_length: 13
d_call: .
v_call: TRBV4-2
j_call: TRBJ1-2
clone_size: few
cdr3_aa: CASSLRGDDGYTF
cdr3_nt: TGTGCCAGCAGCCTGCGCGGGGATGATGGCTACACCTTC

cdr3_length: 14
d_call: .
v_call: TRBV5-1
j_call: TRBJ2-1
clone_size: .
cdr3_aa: CASSLGRGDDEQFF
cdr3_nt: TGCGCCAGCAGCTTGGGGCGAGGGGATGATGAGCAGTTCTTC

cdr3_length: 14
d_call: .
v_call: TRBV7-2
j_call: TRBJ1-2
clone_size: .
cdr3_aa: CASSGMGSLFGYTF
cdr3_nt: TGTGCCAGCAGCGGGATGGGCAGTCTCTTTGGCTACACCTTC

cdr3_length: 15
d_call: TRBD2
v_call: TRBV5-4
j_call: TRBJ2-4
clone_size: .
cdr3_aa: CASSLNPRTSGGFFF
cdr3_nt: TGTGCCAGCAGCTTGAATCCTCGGACTAGCGGGGGGTTCTTCTTC

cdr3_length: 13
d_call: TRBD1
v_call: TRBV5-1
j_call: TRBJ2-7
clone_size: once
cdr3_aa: CASSSDRAYEQYF
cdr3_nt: TGCGCCAGCAGCTCGGACAGGGCCTACGAGCAGTACTTC

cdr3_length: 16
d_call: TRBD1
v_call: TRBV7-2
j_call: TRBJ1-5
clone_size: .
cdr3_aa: CASSSLQGGGNQPQHF
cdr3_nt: TGTGCCAGCAGTTCGCTACAGGGGGGTGGCAATCAGCCCCAGCATTTT

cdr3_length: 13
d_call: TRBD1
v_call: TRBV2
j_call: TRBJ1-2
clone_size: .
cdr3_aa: CASSFGDSYGYTF
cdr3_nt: TGTGCCAGCAGTTTTGGGGACAGCTATGGCTACACCTTC

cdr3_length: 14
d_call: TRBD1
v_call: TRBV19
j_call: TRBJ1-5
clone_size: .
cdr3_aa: CASTPTGSNQPQHF
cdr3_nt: TGTGCCAGTACTCCGACAGGGAGCAATCAGCCCCAGCATTTT

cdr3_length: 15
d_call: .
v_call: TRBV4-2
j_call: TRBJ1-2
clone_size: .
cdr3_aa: CASSQDAQGIRGYTF
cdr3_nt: TGTGCCAGCAGCCAAGATGCCCAGGGCATCCGTGGCTACACCTTC

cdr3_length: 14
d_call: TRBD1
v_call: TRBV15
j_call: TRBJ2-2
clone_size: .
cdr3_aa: CATSWQGDTGELFF
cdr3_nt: TGTGCCACCAGTTGGCAGGGGGACACCGGGGAGCTGTTTTTT

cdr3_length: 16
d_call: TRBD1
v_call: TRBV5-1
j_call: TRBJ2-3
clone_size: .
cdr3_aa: CASSVAGTGERDTQYF
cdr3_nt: TGCGCCAGCAGCGTAGCCGGGACAGGGGAGCGTGATACGCAGTATTTT

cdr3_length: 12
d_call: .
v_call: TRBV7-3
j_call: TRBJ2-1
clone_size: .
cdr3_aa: CASSSPNNEQFF
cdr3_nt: TGTGCCAGCAGCTCCCCCAACAATGAGCAGTTCTTC

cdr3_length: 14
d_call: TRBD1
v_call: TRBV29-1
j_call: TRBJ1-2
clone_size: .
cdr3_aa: CSATIGQGNYGYTF
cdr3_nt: TGCAGCGCTACGATAGGACAGGGGAACTATGGCTACACCTTC

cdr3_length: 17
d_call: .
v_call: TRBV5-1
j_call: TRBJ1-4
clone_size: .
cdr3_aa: CASSPWEGTRFNEKLFF
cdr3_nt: TGCGCCAGCAGCCCATGGGAGGGGACGAGGTTCAATGAAAAACTGTTTTTT

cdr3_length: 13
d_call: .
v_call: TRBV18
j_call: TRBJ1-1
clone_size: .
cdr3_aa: CASSPGVNTEAFF
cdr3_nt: TGTGCCAGCTCCCCGGGGGTGAACACTGAAGCTTTCTTT

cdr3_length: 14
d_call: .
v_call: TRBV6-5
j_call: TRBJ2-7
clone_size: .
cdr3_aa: CASTRGASSYEQYF
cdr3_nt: TGTGCCAGCACCCGGGGCGCGAGCTCCTACGAGCAGTACTTC

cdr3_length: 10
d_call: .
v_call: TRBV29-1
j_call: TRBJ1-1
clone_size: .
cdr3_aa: CSAGTSEAFF
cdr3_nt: TGCAGCGCGGGGACAAGTGAAGCTTTCTTT

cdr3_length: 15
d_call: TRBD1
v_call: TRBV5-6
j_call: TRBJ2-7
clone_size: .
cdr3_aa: CASSFGQVNTYEQYF
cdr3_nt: TGTGCCAGCAGCTTCGGACAGGTTAATACCTACGAGCAGTACTTC

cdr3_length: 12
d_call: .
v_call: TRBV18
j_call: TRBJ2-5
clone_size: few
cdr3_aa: CASSPVAETQYF
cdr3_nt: TGTGCCAGCTCACCAGTCGCTGAGACCCAGTACTTC

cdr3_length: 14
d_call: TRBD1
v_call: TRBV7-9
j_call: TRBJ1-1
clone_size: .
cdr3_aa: CASSVGQGSTEAFF
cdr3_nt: TGTGCCAGCAGCGTGGGACAGGGAAGCACTGAAGCTTTCTTT

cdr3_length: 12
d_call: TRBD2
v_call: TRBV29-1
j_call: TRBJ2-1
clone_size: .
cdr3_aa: CSAWTSGIGQFF
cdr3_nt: TGCAGCGCATGGACTAGCGGGATAGGGCAGTTCTTC

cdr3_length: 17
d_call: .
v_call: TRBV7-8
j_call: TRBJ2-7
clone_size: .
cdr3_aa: CASSLALGQPPTYEQYF
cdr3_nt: TGTGCCAGCAGCTTAGCGCTGGGGCAGCCACCTACCTACGAGCAGTACTTC